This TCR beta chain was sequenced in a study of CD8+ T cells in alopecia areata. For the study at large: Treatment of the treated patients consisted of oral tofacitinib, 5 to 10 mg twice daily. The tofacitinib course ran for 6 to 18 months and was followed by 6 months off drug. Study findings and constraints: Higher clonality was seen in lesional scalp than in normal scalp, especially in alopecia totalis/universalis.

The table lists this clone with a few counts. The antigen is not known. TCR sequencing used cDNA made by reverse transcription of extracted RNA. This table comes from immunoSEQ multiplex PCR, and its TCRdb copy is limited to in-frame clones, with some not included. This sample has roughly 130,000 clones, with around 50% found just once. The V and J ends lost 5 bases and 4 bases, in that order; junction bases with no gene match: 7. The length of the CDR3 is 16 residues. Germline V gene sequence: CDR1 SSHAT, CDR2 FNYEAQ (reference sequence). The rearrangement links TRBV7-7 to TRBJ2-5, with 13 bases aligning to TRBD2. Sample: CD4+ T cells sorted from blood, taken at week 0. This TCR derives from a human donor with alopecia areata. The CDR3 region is CASSLFTSGGVETQYF. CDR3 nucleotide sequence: TGTGCCAGCAGCCTTTTCACTAGCGGGGGGGTAGAGACCCAGTACTTC.